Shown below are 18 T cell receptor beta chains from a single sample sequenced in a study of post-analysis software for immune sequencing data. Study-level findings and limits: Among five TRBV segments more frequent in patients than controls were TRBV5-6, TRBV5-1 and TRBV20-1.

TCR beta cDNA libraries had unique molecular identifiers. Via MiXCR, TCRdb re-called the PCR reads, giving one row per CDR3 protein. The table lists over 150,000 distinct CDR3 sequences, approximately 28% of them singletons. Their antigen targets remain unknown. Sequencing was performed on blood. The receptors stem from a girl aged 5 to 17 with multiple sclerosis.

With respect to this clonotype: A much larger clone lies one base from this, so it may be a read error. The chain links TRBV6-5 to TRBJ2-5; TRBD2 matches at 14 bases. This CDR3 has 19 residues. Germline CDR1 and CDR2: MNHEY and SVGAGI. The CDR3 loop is CASSYHLRTSGRPQEAQYF. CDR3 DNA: TGTGCCAGCAGTTACCACCTGCGGACTAGCGGGAGGCCGCAAGAGGCCCAGTACTTC.

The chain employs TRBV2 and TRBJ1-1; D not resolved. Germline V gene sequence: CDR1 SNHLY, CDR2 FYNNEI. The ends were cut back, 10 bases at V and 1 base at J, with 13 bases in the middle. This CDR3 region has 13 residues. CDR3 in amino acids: CATRDGSNTEAFF. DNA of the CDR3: TGTGCCACCAGAGACGGATCGAACACTGAAGCTTTCTTT.

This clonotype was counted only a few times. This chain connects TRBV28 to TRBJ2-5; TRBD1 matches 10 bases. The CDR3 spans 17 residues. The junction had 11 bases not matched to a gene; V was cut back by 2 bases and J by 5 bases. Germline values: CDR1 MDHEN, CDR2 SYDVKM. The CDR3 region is CASSLAHPGQGTETQYF. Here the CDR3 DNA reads TGTGCCAGCAGTTTAGCACATCCGGGACAGGGGACGGAGACCCAGTACTTC. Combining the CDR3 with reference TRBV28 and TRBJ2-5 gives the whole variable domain DVKVTQSSRYLVKRTGEKVFLECVQDMDHENMFWYRQDPGLGLRLIYFSYDVKMKEKGDIPEGYSVSREKKERFSLILESASTNQTSMYLCASSLAHPGQGTETQYFGPGTRLLVL.

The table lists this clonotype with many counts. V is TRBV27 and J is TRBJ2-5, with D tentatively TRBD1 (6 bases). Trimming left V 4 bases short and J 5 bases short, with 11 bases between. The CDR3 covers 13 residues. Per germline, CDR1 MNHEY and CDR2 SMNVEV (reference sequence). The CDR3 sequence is CASSSGRGETQYF. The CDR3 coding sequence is TGTGCCAGCAGTTCCGGCAGGGGTGAGACCCAGTACTTC.

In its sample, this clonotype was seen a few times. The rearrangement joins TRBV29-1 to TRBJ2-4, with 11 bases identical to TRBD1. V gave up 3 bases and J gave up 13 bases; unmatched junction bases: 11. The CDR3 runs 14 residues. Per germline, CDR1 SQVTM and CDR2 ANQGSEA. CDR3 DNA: TGCAGCGTTGACTGGGGACAGGGGGGTGGAGAGCAGTACTTC. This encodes CSVDWGQGGGEQYF. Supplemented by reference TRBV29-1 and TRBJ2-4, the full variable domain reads SAVISQKPSRDICQRGTSLTIQCQVDSQVTMMFWYRQQPGQSLTLIATANQGSEATYESGFVIDKFPISRPNLTFSTLTVSNMSPEDSSIYLCSVDWGQGGGEQYFGAGTRLSVL.

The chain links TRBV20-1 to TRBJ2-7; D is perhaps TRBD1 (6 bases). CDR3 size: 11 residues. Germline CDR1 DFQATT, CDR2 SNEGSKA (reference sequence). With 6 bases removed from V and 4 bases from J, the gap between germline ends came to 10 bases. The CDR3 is CSALQGYEQYF. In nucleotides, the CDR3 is TGCAGTGCACTCCAGGGGTACGAGCAGTACTTC.

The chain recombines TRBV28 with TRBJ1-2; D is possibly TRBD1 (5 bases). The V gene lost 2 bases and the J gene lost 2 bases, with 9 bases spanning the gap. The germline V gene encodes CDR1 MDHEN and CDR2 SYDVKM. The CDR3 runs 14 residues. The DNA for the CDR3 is TGTGCCAGCAGTTTACAAGGGGTCAACTATGGCTACACCTTC. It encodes CASSLQGVNYGYTF.

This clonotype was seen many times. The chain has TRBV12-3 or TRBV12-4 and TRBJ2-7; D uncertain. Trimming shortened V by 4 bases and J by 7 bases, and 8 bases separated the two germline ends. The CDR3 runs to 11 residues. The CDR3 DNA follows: TGTGCCAGCAGTTCTTATCAGGAGCAGTACTTC. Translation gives CASSSYQEQYF.

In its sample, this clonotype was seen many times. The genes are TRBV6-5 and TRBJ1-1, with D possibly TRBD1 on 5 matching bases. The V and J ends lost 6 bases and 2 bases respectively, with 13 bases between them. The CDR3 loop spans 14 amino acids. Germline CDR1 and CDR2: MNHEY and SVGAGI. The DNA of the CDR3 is TGTGCCAGCAGGAGACAGCAGATTAACACTGAAGCTTTCTTT. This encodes CASRRQQINTEAFF.

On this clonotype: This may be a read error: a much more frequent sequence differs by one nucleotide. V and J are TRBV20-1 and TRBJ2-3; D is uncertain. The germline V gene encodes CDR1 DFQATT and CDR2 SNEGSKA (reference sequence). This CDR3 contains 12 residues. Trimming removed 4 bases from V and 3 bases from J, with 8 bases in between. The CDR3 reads CSATPMTDTQYF. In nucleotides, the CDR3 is TGCAGTGCTACCCCTATGACAGATACGCAGTATTTT.

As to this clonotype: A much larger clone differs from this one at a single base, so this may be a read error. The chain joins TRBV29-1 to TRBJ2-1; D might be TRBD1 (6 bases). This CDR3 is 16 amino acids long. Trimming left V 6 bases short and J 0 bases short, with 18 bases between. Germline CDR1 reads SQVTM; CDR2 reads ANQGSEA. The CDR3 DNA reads TGCAGCGTCCCCCTTAAACAGGGTAGCTCCTACAATGAGCAGTTCTTC. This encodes CSVPLKQGSSYNEQFF.

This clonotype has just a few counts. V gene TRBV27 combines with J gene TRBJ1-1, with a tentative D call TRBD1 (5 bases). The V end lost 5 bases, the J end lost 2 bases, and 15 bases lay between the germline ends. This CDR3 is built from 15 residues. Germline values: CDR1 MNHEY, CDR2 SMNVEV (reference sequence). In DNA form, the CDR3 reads TGTGCCAGCAGTCGGGGGACTACGGGTAACACTGAAGCTTTCTTT. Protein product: CASSRGTTGNTEAFF.

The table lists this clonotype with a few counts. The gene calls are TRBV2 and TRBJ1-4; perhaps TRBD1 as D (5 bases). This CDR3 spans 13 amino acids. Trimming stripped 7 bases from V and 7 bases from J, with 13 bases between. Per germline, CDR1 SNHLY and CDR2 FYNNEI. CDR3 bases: TGTGCCAGCAAAAGAGGGGTTGGTGAAAAACTGTTTTTT. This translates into CASKRGVGEKLFF.

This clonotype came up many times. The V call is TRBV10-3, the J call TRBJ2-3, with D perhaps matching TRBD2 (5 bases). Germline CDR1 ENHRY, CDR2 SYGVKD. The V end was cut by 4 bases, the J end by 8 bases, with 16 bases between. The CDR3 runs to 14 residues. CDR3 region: CAISVEGATGTQYF. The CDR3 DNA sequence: TGTGCCATCAGTGTAGAGGGAGCCACCGGTACGCAGTATTTT.

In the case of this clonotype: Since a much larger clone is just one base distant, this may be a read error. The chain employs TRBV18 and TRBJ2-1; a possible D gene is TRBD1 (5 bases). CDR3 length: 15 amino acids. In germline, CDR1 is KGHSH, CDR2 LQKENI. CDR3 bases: TGTGCCAACTCACCGGACATAACCTCCTACAATGAGCAGTTCTTC. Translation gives CANSPDITSYNEQFF.

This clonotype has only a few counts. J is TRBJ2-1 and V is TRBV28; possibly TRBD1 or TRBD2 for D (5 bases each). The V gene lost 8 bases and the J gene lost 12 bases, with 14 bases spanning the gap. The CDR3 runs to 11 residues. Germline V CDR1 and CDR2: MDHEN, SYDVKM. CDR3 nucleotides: TGTGCCAGCGGGGCGGGTCTCTCGCAGTTCTTC. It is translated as CASGAGLSQFF.

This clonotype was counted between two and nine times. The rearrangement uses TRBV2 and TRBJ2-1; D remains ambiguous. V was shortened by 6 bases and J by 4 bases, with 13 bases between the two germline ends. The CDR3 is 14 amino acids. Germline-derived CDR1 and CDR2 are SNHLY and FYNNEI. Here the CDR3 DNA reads TGTGCCAGCAGCGGCTGGGCCGGGTACAATGAGCAGTTCTTC. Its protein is CASSGWAGYNEQFF.

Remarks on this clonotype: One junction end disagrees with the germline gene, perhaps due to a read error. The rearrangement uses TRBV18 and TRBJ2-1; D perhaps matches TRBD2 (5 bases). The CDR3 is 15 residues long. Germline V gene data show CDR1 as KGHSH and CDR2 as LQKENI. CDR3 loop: CASPPREHTYNEQFF. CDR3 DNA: TGTGCCAGCCCACCACGGGAACATACCTACAATGAGCAGTTCTTC.